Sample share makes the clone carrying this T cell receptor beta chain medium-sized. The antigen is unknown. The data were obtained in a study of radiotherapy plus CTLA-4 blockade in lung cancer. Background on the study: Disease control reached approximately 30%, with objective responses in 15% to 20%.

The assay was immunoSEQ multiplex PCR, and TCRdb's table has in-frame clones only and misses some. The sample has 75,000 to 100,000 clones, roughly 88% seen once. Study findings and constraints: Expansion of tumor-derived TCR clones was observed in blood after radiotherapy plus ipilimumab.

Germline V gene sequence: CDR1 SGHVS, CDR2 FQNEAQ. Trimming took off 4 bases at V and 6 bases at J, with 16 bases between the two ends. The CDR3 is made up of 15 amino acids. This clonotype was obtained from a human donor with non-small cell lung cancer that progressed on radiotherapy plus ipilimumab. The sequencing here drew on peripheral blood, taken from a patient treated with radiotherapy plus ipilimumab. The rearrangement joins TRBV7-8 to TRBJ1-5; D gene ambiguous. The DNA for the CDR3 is TGTGCCAGCAGCTCGACCGGGCTGGGGAGTCAGCCCCAGCATTTT. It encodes CASSSTGLGSQPQHF.